This TCR beta chain stems from a study of blood T cell repertoires in COVID-19. Repertoires were generated with immunoSEQ multiplex PCR, while TCRdb's copy carries only in-frame clones and drops some. The sample yields approximately 130,000 clones, around 86% seen once. This clone was recorded a few times. CDR1 is SGHVS and CDR2 is FQNEAQ in the germline V gene. This CDR3 comprises 21 residues. V lost 5 bases, J lost 0 bases, and 16 bases stayed unmatched. V and J are TRBV7-8 and TRBJ1-6, with 10 positions matching TRBD1. This TCR came from a man between 45 and 60 years old with active COVID-19. The specimen was peripheral blood. CDR3 nucleotides: TGTGCCAGCAGCCAACGAGACAGGGGGCTAGCCCCGAGCTCCTATAATTCACCCCTCCACTTT. Protein product: CASSQRDRGLAPSSYNSPLHF. The full variable domain, with the rest looked up from reference TRBV7-8 and TRBJ1-6, is GAGVSQSPRYKVAKRGQDVALRCDPISGHVSLFWYQQALGQGPEFLTYFQNEAQLDKSGLPSDRFFAERPEGSVSTLKIQRTQQEDSAVYLCASSQRDRGLAPSSYNSPLHFGNGTRLTVT.